These 14 T cell receptor beta chains were sequenced from one sample in a study of blood T cell repertoires in COVID-19. Libraries were prepared by immunoSEQ multiplex PCR; TCRdb keeps only in-frame clonotypes and omits some of them. The sample includes some 150,000 clones, 85% seen only once; the top ten take 6.2%. Material for sequencing was PBMCs or T cells enriched from blood (not recorded which). Every receptor here comes from a woman in her forties who had recovered from COVID-19.

The chain couples TRBV30 to TRBJ2-7, with 8 bases lining up with TRBD1. The trim removed 5 bases at V and 5 bases at J, leaving 20 bases unmatched. CDR3 size: 17 residues. Germline V gene lookup returns CDR1 GTSNPN and CDR2 SVGIG (reference sequence). The CDR3 DNA reads TGTGCCTGGTTTCCCTCGACAGGGGCCAGAATACTTCACGAGCAGTACTTC. It specifies CAWFPSTGARILHEQYF.

The chain links TRBV28 to TRBJ2-7, with D perhaps TRBD2 (7 bases). Trimming stripped 7 bases from V and 4 bases from J, with 20 bases between. The CDR3 extends over 15 amino acids. The germline gives CDR1 MDHEN, CDR2 SYDVKM. DNA for the CDR3: TGTGCCAGCACCTCCCGGGGGGCCGCGCTTTACGAGCAGTACTTC. Its protein is CASTSRGAALYEQYF.

V is TRBV6-6 and J is TRBJ1-1; TRBD1 is a possible D gene (5 bases). CDR1 is MNHNY and CDR2 is SVGAGI in the germline V gene (reference sequence). The CDR3 sequence is 14 residues long. Trimming removed 4 bases from V and 5 bases from J, with 14 bases in between. In DNA, the CDR3 is TGTGCCAGCAGTTTTACTACCCAGGGTACTGAAGCTTTCTTT. Residues: CASSFTTQGTEAFF.

The rearrangement links TRBV28 to TRBJ2-7, with 11 bases that match TRBD2. The V gene end was trimmed by 5 bases and the J gene end by 1 base; junction bases not matched to a gene: 4. Germline V gene lookup returns CDR1 MDHEN and CDR2 SYDVKM. The CDR3 is made up of 15 amino acids. The CDR3 reads CASSALAGGSYEQYF. The DNA for the CDR3 is TGTGCCAGCAGTGCTCTAGCGGGAGGATCCTACGAGCAGTACTTC.

The chain joins TRBV6-4 to TRBJ1-2; weak D call: TRBD1 (6 bases). V was clipped by 9 bases and J by 4 bases, with 12 bases between them. The germline V gene has CDR1 MRHNA and CDR2 SNTAGT. The CDR3 has 12 amino acids. The CDR3 sequence: CARHRESYGYTF. The CDR3 DNA sequence: TGTGCCAGACACAGGGAATCCTATGGCTACACCTTC.

The chain is built from TRBV13 and TRBJ2-1, with a weak D call TRBD2 (6 bases). This CDR3 contains 17 residues. V dropped 4 bases and J dropped 4 bases, with 20 bases sitting between them. In germline, CDR1 is PRHDT, CDR2 FYEKMQ (reference sequence). The CDR3 sequence: CASSWAEREALYNEQFF. The CDR3 DNA reads TGTGCCAGCAGCTGGGCTGAGAGGGAGGCCCTGTACAATGAGCAGTTCTTC.

The V gene is TRBV6-2 or TRBV6-3, the J gene TRBJ2-3; 12 nucleotides line up with TRBD2. With 4 bases clipped from V and 7 bases from J, the junction kept 3 bases outside the gene matches. The CDR3 extends over 14 amino acids. Germline V gene lookup returns CDR1 MNHEY and CDR2 SVGEGT. As DNA, the CDR3 is TGTGCCAGCAGTTCGACTAGCGGGGGTTATACGCAGTATTTT. The encoded protein is CASSSTSGGYTQYF.

CDR3 loop: CASSLFPGSYEQYF. CDR3 bases: TGTGCCAGCAGCTTATTCCCGGGGTCCTACGAGCAGTACTTC. The chain couples TRBV11-2 to TRBJ2-7, with TRBD2 as a possible D gene (5 bases). Trimming cost V 2 bases and J 1 base, with 9 bases left between them. Germline V lookup: CDR1 SGHAT, CDR2 FQNNGV. The CDR3 is 14 amino acids.

V and J are TRBV6-1 and TRBJ2-1; D might be TRBD1 (6 bases). Germline CDR1 and CDR2: MNHNS and SASEGT. The CDR3 extends over 17 amino acids. The V and J ends lost 4 bases and 3 bases respectively, with 19 bases between them. Written as DNA, the CDR3 is TGTGCCAGCAGTGTGGACCGGGTAAGGACAGACTACAATGAGCAGTTCTTC. Protein sequence: CASSVDRVRTDYNEQFF.

The J gene is TRBJ2-1, the V gene TRBV9; D possibly corresponds to TRBD2 (6 bases). This CDR3 is 15 amino acids long. Trimming pared 6 bases from V and 2 bases from J, leaving 15 bases between. Germline values: CDR1 SGDLS, CDR2 YYNGEE. The CDR3 is CASTPGGEPYNEQFF. CDR3 bases: TGTGCCAGCACCCCCGGAGGGGAGCCCTACAATGAGCAGTTCTTC. Drawing the rest from reference TRBV9 and TRBJ2-1, the complete variable domain is DSGVTQTPKHLITATGQRVTLRCSPRSGDLSVYWYQQSLDQGLQFLIQYYNGEERAKGNILERFSAQQFPDLHSELNLSSLELGDSALYFCASTPGGEPYNEQFFGPGTRLTVL.

This chain uses TRBV19 with TRBJ2-1, with D perhaps TRBD2 (5 bases). V lost 2 bases and J lost 9, with 11 bases in between. The CDR3 is 13 residues long. Germline loops: CDR1 LNHDA, CDR2 SQIVND (reference sequence). The CDR3 DNA is TGTGCCAGTAGTATAACCGGGGAAGGTGAGCAGTTCTTC. This sequence encodes CASSITGEGEQFF.

The chain links TRBV2 to TRBJ1-2; possibly TRBD1 for D (6 bases). CDR3 length: 13 amino acids. The V end lost 7 bases, the J end lost 0 bases, and 9 bases lay between the germline ends. Germline lookup yields CDR1 SNHLY and CDR2 FYNNEI. CDR3 residues: CASIRTANYGYTF. The CDR3 DNA reads as TGTGCCAGCATTCGGACAGCTAACTATGGCTACACCTTC.

A single count supports this clone. V gene TRBV20-1 combines with J gene TRBJ2-7, with D possibly being TRBD2 (6 bases). Germline V gene sequence: CDR1 DFQATT, CDR2 SNEGSKA (reference sequence). CDR3 length equals 11 residues. V was shortened by 6 bases and J by 6 bases, with 12 bases between the two germline ends. For the CDR3, the DNA is TGCAGTGCCTCAAAGACTAGCGAGCAGTACTTC. Protein: CSASKTSEQYF.

CDR3 loop: CASSLDRDDYGYTF. In DNA form, the CDR3 reads TGTGCCAGCAGCTTGGACAGGGATGACTATGGCTACACCTTC. This sequence joins TRBV5-4 and TRBJ1-2; tentative D call: TRBD1 (6 bases). This CDR3 contains 14 residues. V was trimmed by 0 bases and J by 3 bases, leaving 9 bases between them. In germline, CDR1 is SGHNT, CDR2 YYREEE (reference sequence).